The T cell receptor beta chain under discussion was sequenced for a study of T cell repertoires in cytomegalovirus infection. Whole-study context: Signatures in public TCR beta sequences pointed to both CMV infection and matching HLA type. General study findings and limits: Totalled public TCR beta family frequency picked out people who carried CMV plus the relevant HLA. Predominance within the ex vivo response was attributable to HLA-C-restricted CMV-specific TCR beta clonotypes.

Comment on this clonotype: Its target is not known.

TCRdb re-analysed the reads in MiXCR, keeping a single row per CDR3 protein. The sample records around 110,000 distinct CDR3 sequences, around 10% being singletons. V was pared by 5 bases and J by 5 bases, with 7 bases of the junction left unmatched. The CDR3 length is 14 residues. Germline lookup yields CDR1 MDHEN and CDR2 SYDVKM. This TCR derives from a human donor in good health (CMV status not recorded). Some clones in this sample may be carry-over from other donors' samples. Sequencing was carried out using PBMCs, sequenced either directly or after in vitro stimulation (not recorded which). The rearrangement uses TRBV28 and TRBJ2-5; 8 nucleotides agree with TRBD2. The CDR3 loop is CASSMSGGIETQYF. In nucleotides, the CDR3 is TGTGCCAGCAGTATGAGCGGGGGTATTGAGACCCAGTACTTC.